This is a list of T cell receptor beta chains from one sample in a study of T-cell reconstitution after alpha-beta-depleted transplantation in children. TCRdb fed the PCR reads into MiXCR, producing one record per CDR3 protein. The repertoire holds roughly 610,000 distinct CDR3 sequences, with about 10% as singletons. The sample in question was PBMCs from the stem cell graft donor, obtained from the stem cell graft. The receptors shown here come from a human donor who donated a stem cell graft to a child with acute myeloid leukemia. Each CDR3 is given with its conserved first and last residue. Fields, in order: clone size, J gene, V gene, D gene, CDR3 DNA, CDR3 protein. D genes are given only for firm matches. Clone size is shown for a subset of rows, as once, few, many or a class of expanded clone.

>-|TRBJ2-1|TRBV11-3|TRBD2
TGTGCCAGCAGCTTCCGCACTAGCGGGAGTGGGTACAATGAGCAGTTCTTC
CASSFRTSGSGYNEQFF
>many|TRBJ1-4|TRBV7-9|-
TGTGCCAGCAGCTTAGAGCCAACTAATGAAAAACTGTTTTTT
CASSLEPTNEKLFF
>-|TRBJ1-2|TRBV28|TRBD1
TGTGCCAGCAGTTCCTCCGGGACAGGGGACTATGGCTACACCTTC
CASSSSGTGDYGYTF
>many|TRBJ2-3|TRBV11-1|-
TGTGCCAGCAGCTTTTCGACAGACCACTCCACAGATACGCAGTATTTT
CASSFSTDHSTDTQYF
>few|TRBJ1-5|TRBV7-2|TRBD1
TGTGCCAGCAGCCCCAACAGGGGTCAGCCCCAGCATTTT
CASSPNRGQPQHF
>few|TRBJ1-5|TRBV28|-
TGTGCCAGCAGCCCAGCAGGACTCAATCAGCCCCAGCATTTT
CASSPAGLNQPQHF
>few|TRBJ2-2|TRBV12-3/TRBV12-4|TRBD2
TGTGCCAGCAGTTTGTTGGGACTAGCGGGAGACCAGAACACCGGGGAGCTGTTTTTT
CASSLLGLAGDQNTGELFF
>many|TRBJ2-5|TRBV7-7|TRBD2
TGTGCTAGCAGCTTAGCGGGGGGAACTGAGACCCAGTACTTC
CASSLAGGTETQYF
>many|TRBJ1-1|TRBV12-3/TRBV12-4|-
TGTGCCAGCAGTTTGAAGGCGGTGATGAACACTGAAGCTTTCTTT
CASSLKAVMNTEAFF
>-|TRBJ2-7|TRBV5-1|TRBD1
TGCGCCAGCAGAGGGACAGGGGGCATCGAGCAGTACTTC
CASRGTGGIEQYF
>-|TRBJ2-1|TRBV6-4|TRBD2
TGTGCCAGCAGTGCCCTAGCGGGGCGACTAAATGAGCAGTTCTTC
CASSALAGRLNEQFF
>many|TRBJ2-1|TRBV2|TRBD2
TGTGCCAGCAGTGAGGTGGCGGCTAGCGGTCCCAATGAGCAGTTCTTC
CASSEVAASGPNEQFF
>few|TRBJ2-1|TRBV5-1|TRBD2
TGCGCCAGCAGCTTGGTCAGCGGACTAGGGGACAATGAGCAGTTCTTC
CASSLVSGLGDNEQFF
>few|TRBJ2-6|TRBV7-3|-
TGTGCCAGCAGCCATGGGAGCCTAAAGGGGGCCAACGTCCTGACTTTC
CASSHGSLKGANVLTF
>few|TRBJ2-5|TRBV9|-
TGTGCCAGCAGCCGAACCCCCGGGGGGACCCAGTACTTC
CASSRTPGGTQYF
>-|TRBJ2-1|TRBV9|TRBD2
TGTGCCAGCAGCGGCCTCCAGGGACTAGTCCCCCATGAGCAGTTCTTC
CASSGLQGLVPHEQFF
>few|TRBJ1-5|TRBV5-1|TRBD1
TGCGCCAGCAGCTTGGTTCCCCTCGGGACAGGGAGAAATCAGCCCCAGCATTTT
CASSLVPLGTGRNQPQHF
>many|TRBJ2-1|TRBV15|-
TGTGCTACCGGGGCAGCGGACTTCAATTACTACAATGAGCAGTTCTTC
CATGAADFNYYNEQFF
>-|TRBJ2-3|TRBV7-7|-
TGTGCTAGCAGCCCGGCGGGATTCCGCACAGATACGCAGTATTTT
CASSPAGFRTDTQYF
>-|TRBJ2-4|TRBV27|TRBD2
TGTGCCAGCAGTACCATAGCGGGAGCCAAAAACATTCAGTACTTC
CASSTIAGAKNIQYF
>-|TRBJ2-5|TRBV25-1|TRBD2
TGTGCCAGCAGCGGGACTAGCGGGAGTAGAGAGACCCAGTACTTC
CASSGTSGSRETQYF
>-|TRBJ2-1|TRBV7-2|-
TGTGCCAGCAGCTTAGCCGGGACGACCCCCAATGAGCAGTTCTTC
CASSLAGTTPNEQFF
>many|TRBJ2-3|TRBV30|TRBD2
TGTGCCTGGAGCCCACGGGCGGGAGGTGCAGATACGCAGTATTTT
CAWSPRAGGADTQYF
>-|TRBJ2-1|TRBV6-1|-
TGTGCCAGCACCAGCGACCGTACATATAATTCTTACAATGAGCAGTTCTTC
CASTSDRTYNSYNEQFF
>few|TRBJ2-1|TRBV7-9|-
TGTGCCAGCAGCCCCCAAATGGGCAAAACCTACAATGAGCAGTTCTTC
CASSPQMGKTYNEQFF